A single count supports the clone carrying this T cell receptor beta chain. Those with hyperthyroidism were 18 to 65 years old, newly diagnosed, and ill for under 2 months. The CDR3 regions of TCR beta were amplified from RNA transcripts. Carried out on the TCR CDR3, a first-round RT-PCR used the HTBI primer set. TCRdb re-called the multiplex PCR reads through MiXCR, storing one row per CDR3 protein. The sample records fewer than 700,000 distinct CDR3 sequences, about a sixth being singletons. The source of the sample is a study of T cells in Graves' hyperthyroidism and ophthalmopathy. CDR1 SGHNT and CDR2 YYREEE come from the germline V gene (reference sequence). The CDR3 extends over 14 amino acids. Trimming cost V 3 bases and J 2 bases, with 12 bases left between them.

The chain employs TRBV5-4 and TRBJ2-7; D not resolved. Sequencing used blood. The sequence was collected from a woman under 40 with Graves' hyperthyroidism. The CDR3 sequence: CASSYGRTPYEQYF. The CDR3 DNA is TGTGCCAGCAGCTATGGCAGGACGCCCTACGAGCAGTACTTC.